This entry lists 6 T cell receptor beta chains sequenced from one sample in a study of graft-versus-host responses after intestinal transplantation. What these receptors recognize is not known. Data came from immunoSEQ multiplex PCR; TCRdb stores just in-frame clones and leaves some out. This sample carries 95,000 to 150,000 clones, about 95% of them seen once, and the ten largest clones take more than 2.5%. The source was unstimulated CD8+ T cells sorted from spleen or lymph node cells, collected before intestinal transplant. The receptors originated from a human donor who received an intestinal transplant.

Regarding this clone: The same CDR3 can be traced to other DNA sequences in this sample. J is TRBJ2-7 and V is TRBV19; possibly TRBD2 for D (5 bases). Trimming left V 3 bases short and J 0 bases short, with 9 bases between. The germline gives CDR1 LNHDA, CDR2 SQIVND (reference sequence). The CDR3 is 14 amino acids. This CDR3 reads CASSITSGSYEQYF. The CDR3, as DNA: TGTGCCAGTAGTATCACTAGTGGCTCCTACGAGCAGTACTTC.

The chain is built from TRBV6-1 and TRBJ1-1; the D is unclear. Germline V gives CDR1 MNHNS, CDR2 SASEGT. This CDR3 comprises 15 residues. V lost 0 bases and J 4 bases, leaving 12 bases between the germline ends. The CDR3 loop is CASSEASQRATEAFF. The CDR3 DNA follows: TGTGCCAGCAGTGAAGCAAGTCAGAGGGCCACTGAAGCTTTCTTT.

The chain employs TRBV5-1 and TRBJ2-1; 8 bases are a match to TRBD1. V trimming: 2 bases; J trimming: 8 bases; junction bases outside the gene matches: 9. This CDR3 has 15 amino acids. CDR1 is SGHRS and CDR2 is YFSETQ in the germline V gene. As DNA, the CDR3 is TGCGCCAGCAGCTTCCGTGACAGGGGTAGCGATGAGCAGTTCTTC. Encoded protein: CASSFRDRGSDEQFF.

V gene TRBV25-1 combines with J gene TRBJ2-7; 8 bases align to TRBD1. Germline V gene data show CDR1 as MGHDK and CDR2 as SYGVNS. This CDR3 contains 15 residues. The trim removed 6 bases at V and 1 base at J, leaving 8 bases unmatched. The CDR3 sequence is CASSWTGSLSYEQYF. The CDR3 coding sequence is TGTGCCAGCAGCTGGACAGGGAGTTTGTCCTACGAGCAGTACTTC.

V gene TRBV28 combines with J gene TRBJ1-5; tentatively, D is TRBD1 (6 bases). The CDR3 length is 20 residues. Trimming took 3 bases from V and 2 from J, leaving 26 bases between them. CDR1 and CDR2 from the germline V gene are MDHEN and SYDVKM. This CDR3 reads CASSLSQGGRPSRGNQPQHF. The CDR3 DNA reads as TGTGCCAGCAGTTTGTCACAGGGAGGAAGGCCGAGCAGGGGCAATCAGCCCCAGCATTTT. The full variable domain, in which reference TRBV28 and TRBJ1-5 provide the parts outside the CDR3, is DVKVTQSSRYLVKRTGEKVFLECVQDMDHENMFWYRQDPGLGLRLIYFSYDVKMKEKGDIPEGYSVSREKKERFSLILESASTNQTSMYLCASSLSQGGRPSRGNQPQHFGDGTRLSIL.

This chain uses TRBV6-5 with TRBJ2-3; D is perhaps TRBD2 (6 bases). Germline CDR1 MNHEY, CDR2 SVGAGI. Trimming cost V 2 bases and J 3 bases, with 6 bases left between them. CDR3 length: 13 amino acids. CDR3 protein: CASSYGGTDTQYF. The DNA for the CDR3 is TGTGCCAGCAGTTACGGGGGGACAGATACGCAGTATTTT.